What follows is one T cell receptor beta chain and its context. Its antigen is currently unknown. One end of the junction does not line up with germline, which may come from a read error. This sample is drawn from a study of regulatory T cells in long-lasting Graves disease. Study conclusions and caveats: Clonotypes that were public and shared totalled fewer than 3,500 in persistent patients versus approximately 970 in new patients.

There are 10 residues in the CDR3. The germline gives CDR1 DFQATT, CDR2 SNEGSKA (reference sequence). The sample's time point: newly diagnosed GD, antithyroid drugs for less than 3 months. From PBMCs, RNA was extracted and then used to make the TCR library. HTBI primers from iRepertoire and Arm-PCR of CDR3 regions yielded the TCR beta libraries. One entry per CDR3 protein, called by TCRdb with MiXCR from the multiplex PCR reads. The sample shows 680,000 or so distinct CDR3 sequences, approximately 15% of them seen only once. The sample was also linked to a second study, of T cells in Graves' hyperthyroidism and ophthalmopathy.

The receptor comes from a woman aged 25 to 39 with Graves disease. The rearrangement links TRBV20-1 to TRBJ2-1; D gene ambiguous. Sequencing used peripheral blood mononuclear cells (PBMCs), obtained at new diagnosis, from a patient treated with antithyroid drugs. Written as DNA, the CDR3 is TGCAGTGGAGCAGACAATGAGCAGCTCTTC. This gives the protein CSGADNEQLF.